This T cell receptor (beta chain) was captured in a study of blood T cells in healthy people across ages. This CDR3 has 12 amino acids. With 7 bases removed from V and 9 bases from J, the gap between germline ends came to 13 bases. CDR1 and CDR2 from the germline V gene are SNHLY and FYNNEI. The use of a sample-barcoded 5' primer and a J-beta primer mix characterized a second PCR of roughly 7 to 12 cycles. TCRdb re-called the 5' RACE reads with MiXCR, one entry per CDR3 protein. This table has about 1,500,000 distinct CDR3 sequences, around 42% appearing once. This TCR was sampled from a woman between 18 and 29 years old in good health. Sequenced sample: blood. The chain recombines TRBV2 with TRBJ1-5; a weak D match, TRBD1 (6 bases). In DNA form, the CDR3 reads TGTGCCAGCAACCCGACAGGAGCGCCCCAGCATTTT. This translates into CASNPTGAPQHF.